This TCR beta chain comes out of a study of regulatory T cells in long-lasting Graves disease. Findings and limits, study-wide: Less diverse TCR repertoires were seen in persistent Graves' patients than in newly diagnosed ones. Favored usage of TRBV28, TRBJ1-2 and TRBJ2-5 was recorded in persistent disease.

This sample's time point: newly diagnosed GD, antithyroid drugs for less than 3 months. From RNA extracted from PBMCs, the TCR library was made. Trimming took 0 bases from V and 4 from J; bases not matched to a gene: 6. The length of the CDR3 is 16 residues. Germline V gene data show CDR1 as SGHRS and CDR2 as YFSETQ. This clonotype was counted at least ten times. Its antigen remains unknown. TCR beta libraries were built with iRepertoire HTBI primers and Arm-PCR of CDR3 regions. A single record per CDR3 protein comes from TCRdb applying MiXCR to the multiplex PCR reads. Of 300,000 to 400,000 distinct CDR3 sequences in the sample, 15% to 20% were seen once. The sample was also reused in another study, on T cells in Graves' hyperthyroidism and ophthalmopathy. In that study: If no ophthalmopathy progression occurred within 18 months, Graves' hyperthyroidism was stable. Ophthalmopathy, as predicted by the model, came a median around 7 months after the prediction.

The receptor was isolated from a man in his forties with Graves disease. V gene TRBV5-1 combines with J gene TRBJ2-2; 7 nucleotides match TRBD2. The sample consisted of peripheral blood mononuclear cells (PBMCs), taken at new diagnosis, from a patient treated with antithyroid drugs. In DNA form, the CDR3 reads TGCGCCAGCAGCTTGGTGGGACTACGCGTCACCGGGGAGCTGTTTTTT. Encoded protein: CASSLVGLRVTGELFF. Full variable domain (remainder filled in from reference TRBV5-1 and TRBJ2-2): KAGVTQTPRYLIKTRGQQVTLSCSPISGHRSVSWYQQTPGQGLQFLFEYFSETQRNKGNFPGRFSGRQFSNSRSEMNVSTLELGDSALYLCASSLVGLRVTGELFFGEGSRLTVL.